This is a list of T cell receptor beta chains from one sample in a study of human T cells and chemical hapten exposure. From the RACE reads, TCRdb called clonotypes with MiXCR, one entry per CDR3 protein. The sample shows 100,000 to 150,000 distinct CDR3 sequences, about 9.4% of them seen only once. Sequencing used whole blood. The receptors were sampled from a male donor in good health. Some clones in this sample may be carry-over from other donors' samples. Both conserved end residues are trimmed from each CDR3. D genes are given only for firm matches.

v_call | d_call | cdr3_aa
TRBV7-9 | - | ASTLISGNYGYT
TRBV12-3/TRBV12-4 | - | ASRVLGGQETQY
TRBV7-9 | TRBD1 | ASSFRDRVTEAF
TRBV6-2/TRBV6-3 | TRBD1 | ASSSRGMGQPQH
TRBV7-2 | TRBD1 | ASSHGTAGANVLT
TRBV7-2 | - | ASSAETRNTEVF
TRBV10-3 | - | AISAGTKHEKLF
TRBV7-2 | TRBD2 | ASSSVASDGLAGNEQF
TRBV7-6 | - | ASRLQGPQATNEKLF
TRBV10-3 | TRBD1 | AIGDRNTGELF
TRBV11-2 | TRBD2 | ASSLGVAAGEGNEQF
TRBV7-8 | - | ASSPGNSGGQETQY
TRBV9 | TRBD2 | ASSPRGSGGAYEQY
TRBV25-1 | - | ASRNRSGNTIY
TRBV5-1 | - | ASSFTRGEGNTEAF
TRBV5-8 | TRBD1 | ASSPTGERSNQPQH
TRBV12-3/TRBV12-4 | TRBD1 | ASSSGQGHNEQF
TRBV9 | - | ASSVGSNQPQH
TRBV6-5 | TRBD1 | ASSFFDRARRSYEQY
TRBV19 | - | ASSSRVGETQY
TRBV5-1 | - | ASSLDGLFSYNEQF
TRBV7-9 | TRBD2 | ASSPRGLAGGYEQY
TRBV5-1 | TRBD1 | ASSIAGQGLWNGYT
TRBV6-2/TRBV6-3 | - | ANRQGTNTGELF
TRBV20-1 | - | SAEGDGFSYEQY
TRBV7-2 | - | ASSSWGDGNTIY
TRBV5-4 | - | ASSLDPVYT
TRBV12-3/TRBV12-4 | TRBD2 | ASSPTSGVDNEQF
TRBV4-1 | TRBD2 | ASSQVGVAGVEQY
TRBV24-1 | TRBD1 | ATSDGTGTGGLNEQF
TRBV6-5 | - | ASSKRGGQPQH
TRBV27 | TRBD1 | ASSLSDRGDIQY
TRBV5-1 | TRBD1 | ASRDTGVPYEQY
TRBV5-1 | - | ASRPGLPSLGANVLT
TRBV3-1 | - | ASSQEFQGNQPQH
TRBV5-1 | - | ASSSRAGVLNTEAF
TRBV27 | - | ASSLSGPIGSPLH
TRBV2 | - | ASSAAPGAGETQY
TRBV20-1 | TRBD2 | SASPILAGLYNEQF
TRBV6-5 | - | ASSYSGIYTEAF
TRBV5-4 | TRBD2 | ASSLIVLAGGYNEQF
TRBV11-2 | - | ASSFSGTRGQQTPDEQF
TRBV4-3 | - | ASSQAAGELF
TRBV7-2 | TRBD2 | ASAARGLAGPSTDTQY
TRBV5-1 | TRBD1 | ASSRDRGHEQY
TRBV11-2 | TRBD1 | ASSSITRTGRSGANVLT
TRBV12-5 | - | ASGATTPGPPNTEAF
TRBV5-6 | - | ASTGSGNEQF
TRBV7-2 | - | ASSGDGSYEQY
TRBV7-9 | - | ASSLDRSLGEQY
TRBV27 | - | ASSLRDPYEQY